Detailed here is one T cell receptor beta chain. What it binds is unknown. These data are taken from a study of cytomegalovirus exposure and HLA in healthy donors. CDR3 length: 17 residues. The V gene end was trimmed by 5 bases and the J gene end by 3 bases; junction bases not matched to a gene: 11. Per the germline V gene, CDR1 is PRHDT and CDR2 is FYEKMQ (reference sequence). Primers: 60 Vbeta forward and 13 Jbeta reverse. Assay used: immunoSEQ multiplex PCR; TCRdb lists only in-frame clones, some missing. The sample records just over 150,000 clones, over 60% being singletons. The study, taken as a whole, reports: Only CMV serostatus was available as immune exposure information. Trimming of TCR beta V- and J-genes showed a link, identified in a later analysis, to a missense DCLRE1C variant. Most of the CMV-associated TCR beta chains (in a later analysis) appeared to be HLA-restricted.

The sample taken for sequencing was PBMCs. The chain combines TRBV13 with TRBJ1-2; 11 positions agree with TRBD1. This clonotype originated in a woman aged 40 to 50 in good health and CMV-seronegative. DNA of the CDR3: TGTGCCAGCAGCACAATAATGCCGGGACAGGGGGACTATGGCTACACCTTC. It yields the protein CASSTIMPGQGDYGYTF.